This TCR beta chain is drawn from a study of blood T cells in healthy people across ages. Study-level findings and limits: For the donors, CMV status was unknown and possibly confounded expanded clonotype changes.

This CDR3 region has 15 residues. The trim removed 3 bases at V and 8 bases at J, leaving 7 bases unmatched. Germline assignment: CDR1 KGHSH and CDR2 LQKENI. As for this clonotype: Its antigen is not identified.

The use of a sample-barcoded 5' primer and a J-beta primer mix characterized a second PCR of roughly 7 to 12 cycles. The template-switch adaptor was a 5' adaptor with 12 random nucleotides. It tagged each cDNA molecule. TCRdb reprocessed the 5' RACE reads via MiXCR and lists one record per CDR3 protein. Of about 1.4 million distinct CDR3 sequences listed, around 55% are singletons. Whenever a sample was processed, at least 6.5 million PBMCs were isolated. At least 6 micrograms of total RNA were extracted per sample. The receptor was isolated from a man younger than 35 in good health. This chain uses TRBV18 with TRBJ2-1; 10 bases map to TRBD1. Specimen: blood. In DNA form, the CDR3 reads TGTGCCAGCTCACCCACGGGACAGGGGAATTATGAGCAGTTCTTC. This sequence encodes CASSPTGQGNYEQFF.